Listed here is a single TCR beta chain. This sample stems from a study of chemoradiotherapy in HPV16-positive cancers. Study-level information: Candidate HPV-specific clones and shared TCR motifs came from a couple of HPV16-positive patients.

Over chemoradiotherapy, repertoires were sampled more than once. Assay: immunoSEQ multiplex PCR; the TCRdb copy retains only in-frame clones and omits some. The table lists more than 13,000 clones, 88% of them singletons, with 3.5% in the top ten. This CDR3 region has 17 residues. Germline-derived CDR1 and CDR2 are GTSNPN and SVGIG (reference sequence). The V segment lost 4 bases and the J segment 4 bases; nucleotides outside the gene matches: 15. This clonotype was obtained from a human donor with HPV-associated anogenital cancer. The gene calls are TRBV30 and TRBJ1-2, with TRBD1 matching 10 bases. The specimen was blood, collected from a patient who underwent chemoradiotherapy. The CDR3 sequence is CAWNSGTGAPGGYGYTF. The CDR3, as DNA: TGTGCCTGGAACTCCGGGACAGGGGCCCCGGGTGGCTATGGCTACACCTTC. The complete variable domain, with remaining parts taken from reference TRBV30 and TRBJ1-2, reads SQTIHQWPATLVQPVGSPLSLECTVEGTSNPNLYWYRQAAGRGLQLLFYSVGIGQISSEVPQNLSASRPQDRQFILSSKKLLLSDSGFYLCAWNSGTGAPGGYGYTFGSGTRLTVV.